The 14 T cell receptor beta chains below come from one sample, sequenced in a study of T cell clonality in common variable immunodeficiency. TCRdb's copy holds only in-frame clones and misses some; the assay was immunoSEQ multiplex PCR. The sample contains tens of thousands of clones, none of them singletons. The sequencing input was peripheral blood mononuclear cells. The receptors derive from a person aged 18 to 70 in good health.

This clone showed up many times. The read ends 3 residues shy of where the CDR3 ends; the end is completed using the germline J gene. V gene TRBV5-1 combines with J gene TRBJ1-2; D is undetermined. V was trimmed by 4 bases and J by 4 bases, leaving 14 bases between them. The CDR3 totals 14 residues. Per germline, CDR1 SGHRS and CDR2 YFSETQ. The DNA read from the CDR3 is TGCGCCAGCAGCCCCGGGGAGGGTGGCTATGGC. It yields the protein CASSPGEGGYG. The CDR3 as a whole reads CASSPGEGGYGYTF.

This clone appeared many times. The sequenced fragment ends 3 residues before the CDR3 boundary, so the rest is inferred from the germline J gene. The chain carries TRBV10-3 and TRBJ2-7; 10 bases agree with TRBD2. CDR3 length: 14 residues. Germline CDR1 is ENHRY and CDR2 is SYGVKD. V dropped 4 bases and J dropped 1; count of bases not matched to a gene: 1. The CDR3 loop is CAISGSGRSYEQYF. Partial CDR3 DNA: TGTGCCATCAGTGGTAGCGGGAGGTCCTACGAG.

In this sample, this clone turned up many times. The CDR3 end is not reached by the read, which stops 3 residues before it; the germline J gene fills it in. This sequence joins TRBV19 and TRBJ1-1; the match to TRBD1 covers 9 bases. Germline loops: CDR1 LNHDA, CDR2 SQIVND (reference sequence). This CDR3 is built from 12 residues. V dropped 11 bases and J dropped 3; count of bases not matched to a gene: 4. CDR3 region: CAARDRDTEAFF. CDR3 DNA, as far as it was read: TGTGCCGCCAGGGACAGGGACACTGAA.

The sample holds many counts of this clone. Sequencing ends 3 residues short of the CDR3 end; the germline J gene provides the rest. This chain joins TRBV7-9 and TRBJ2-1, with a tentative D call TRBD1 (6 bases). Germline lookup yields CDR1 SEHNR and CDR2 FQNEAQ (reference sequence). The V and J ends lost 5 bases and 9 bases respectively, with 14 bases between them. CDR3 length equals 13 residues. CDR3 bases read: TGTGCCAGCAGCGCAAAGGACAGCCCTGAG. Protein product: CASSAKDSPE. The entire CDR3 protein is CASSAKDSPEQFF.

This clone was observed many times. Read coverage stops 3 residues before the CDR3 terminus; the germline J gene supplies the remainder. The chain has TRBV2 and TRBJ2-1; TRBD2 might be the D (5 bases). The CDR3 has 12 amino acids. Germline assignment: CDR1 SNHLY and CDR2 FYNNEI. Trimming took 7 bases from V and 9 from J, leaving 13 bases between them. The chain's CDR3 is CASISDAGEQFF. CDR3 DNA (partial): TGTGCCAGCATCTCCGACGCGGGTGAG.

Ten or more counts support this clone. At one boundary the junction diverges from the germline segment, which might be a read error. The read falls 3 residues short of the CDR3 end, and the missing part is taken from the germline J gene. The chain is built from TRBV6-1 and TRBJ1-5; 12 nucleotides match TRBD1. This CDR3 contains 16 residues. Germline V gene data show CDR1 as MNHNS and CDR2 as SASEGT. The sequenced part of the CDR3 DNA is TGTGCCAGCAGTGGCACCGGGACAGGGGGCAACCAGCCC. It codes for CASSGTGTGGNQP. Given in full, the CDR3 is CASSGTGTGGNQPQHF.

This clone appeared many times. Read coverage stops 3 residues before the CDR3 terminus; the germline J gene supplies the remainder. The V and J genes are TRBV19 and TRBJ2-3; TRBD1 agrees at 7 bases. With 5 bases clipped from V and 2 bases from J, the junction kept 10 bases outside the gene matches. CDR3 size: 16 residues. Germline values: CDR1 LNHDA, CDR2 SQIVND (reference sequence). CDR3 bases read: TGTGCCAGTAGTCCGCCTCCCGGGACAGCCACAGATACG. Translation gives CASSPPPGTATDT. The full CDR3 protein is CASSPPPGTATDTQYF.

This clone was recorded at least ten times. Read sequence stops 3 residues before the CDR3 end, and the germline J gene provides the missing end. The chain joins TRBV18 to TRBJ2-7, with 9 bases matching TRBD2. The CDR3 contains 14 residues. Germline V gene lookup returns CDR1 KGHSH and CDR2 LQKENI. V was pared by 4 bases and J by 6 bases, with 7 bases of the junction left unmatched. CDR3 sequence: CASSHPGLAVEQYF. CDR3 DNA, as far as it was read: TGTGCCAGCTCACATCCGGGACTAGCTGTCGAG.

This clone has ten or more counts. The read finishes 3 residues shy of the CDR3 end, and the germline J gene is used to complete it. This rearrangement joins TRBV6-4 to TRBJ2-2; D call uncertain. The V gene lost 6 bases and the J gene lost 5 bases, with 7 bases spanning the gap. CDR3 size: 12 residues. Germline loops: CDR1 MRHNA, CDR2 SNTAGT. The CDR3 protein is CASRPSTGELFF. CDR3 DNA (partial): TGTGCCAGCAGGCCTAGTACCGGGGAG.

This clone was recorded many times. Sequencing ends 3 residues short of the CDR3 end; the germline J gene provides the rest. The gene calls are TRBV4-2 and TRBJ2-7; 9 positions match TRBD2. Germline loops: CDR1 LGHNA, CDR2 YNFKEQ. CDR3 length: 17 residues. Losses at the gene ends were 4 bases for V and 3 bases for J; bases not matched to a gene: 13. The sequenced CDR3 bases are TGTGCCAGCAGCCCCCGAGGTAGCGGGGGTCACTACTACGAG. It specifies CASSPRGSGGHYYE. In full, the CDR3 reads CASSPRGSGGHYYEQYF.

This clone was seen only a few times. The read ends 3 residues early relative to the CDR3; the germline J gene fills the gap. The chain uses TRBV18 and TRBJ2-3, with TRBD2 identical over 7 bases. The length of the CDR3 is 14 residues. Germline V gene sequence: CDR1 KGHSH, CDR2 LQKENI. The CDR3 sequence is CASSGRGSQETQYF. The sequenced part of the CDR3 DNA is TGTGCCAGCTCAGGGAGGGGTTCCCAAGAGACG.

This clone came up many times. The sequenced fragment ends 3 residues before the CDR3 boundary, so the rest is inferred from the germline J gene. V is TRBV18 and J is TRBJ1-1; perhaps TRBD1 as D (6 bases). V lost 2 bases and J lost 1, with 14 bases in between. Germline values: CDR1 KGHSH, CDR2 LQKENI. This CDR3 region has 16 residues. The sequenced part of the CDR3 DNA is TGTGCCAGCTCACCAGCAAGCGGACAGAAGAACACTGAA. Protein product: CASSPASGQKNTE. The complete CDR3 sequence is CASSPASGQKNTEAFF.

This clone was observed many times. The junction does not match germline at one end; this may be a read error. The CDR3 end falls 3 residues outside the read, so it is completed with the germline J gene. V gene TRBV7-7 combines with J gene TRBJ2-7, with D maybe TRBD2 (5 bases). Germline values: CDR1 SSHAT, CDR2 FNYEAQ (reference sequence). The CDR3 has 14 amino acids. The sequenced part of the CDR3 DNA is TGTGCTAGCAGCCAAATCGGTGAGGGCTCCGAG. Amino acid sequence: CASSQIGEGSE. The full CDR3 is CASSQIGEGSEQYF.

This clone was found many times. This chain's CDR3 is CASSTLDRNIQYF. The sequenced CDR3 bases are TGTGCCAGCAGCACGCTGGACAGGAACATT. The chain combines TRBV2 with TRBJ2-4; 7 bases align to TRBD1. The read gets to within 3 residues of the CDR3 end, and the germline J gene fills in the rest. CDR3 length: 13 amino acids. Germline CDR1 reads SNHLY; CDR2 reads FYNNEI. J lost 7 bases, V lost 6 bases, and 6 bases had no gene match.